This T cell receptor beta chain was observed in a study of blood T cells in healthy people across ages. The use of a sample-barcoded 5' primer and a J-beta primer mix characterized a second PCR of roughly 6 to 11 cycles. MiXCR, applied by TCRdb to the 5' RACE reads, yields one record per CDR3 protein. The data hold approximately 880,000 distinct CDR3 sequences, with about 44% observed a single time. Sequencing used blood. The receptor comes from a man aged 25 to 40 in good health.

The CDR3 DNA sequence: TGTGCCAGCAGCACCACCGGGACTAGGACTGAGCAGTTCTTC. Protein product: CASSTTGTRTEQFF. The chain links TRBV9 to TRBJ2-1; 8 positions match TRBD2. Losses at the gene ends were 4 bases for V and 9 bases for J; bases not matched to a gene: 9. CDR1 is SGDLS, CDR2 YYNGEE, per germline. The CDR3 has 14 residues.